These 14 T cell receptor beta chains came from one sample sequenced in a study of shared clonotypes between healthy human individuals (dated by TCRdb to about 2020). Library preparation employed the immunoSEQ multiplex PCR assay. TCRdb took over this immuneACCESS table, retaining in-frame rearrangements with V and J assigned. Such tables are incomplete; in checked studies, under half of the missing clones stem from an unresolved V gene, and the remainder is unexplained. The sample table lists some 690,000 clones, 80% to 95% of them with a count of one. The ten most abundant clones make up around a third of the sample. Specimen: memory CD8+ T cells from PBMCs. The cell subset or site label here, explained by the study, means: CD45RO+ cells pooled with CCR7-negative TemRA cells. These receptors came from a man between 18 and 35 years old in good health. Some clones in this sample may be carry-over from other donors' samples.

The chain couples TRBV7-6 to TRBJ1-5; no firm D call. The CDR3 totals 16 residues. The germline V and J ends were trimmed by 5 bases and 6 bases, with 20 bases remaining between them. CDR1 is SGHVS and CDR2 is FNYEAQ in the germline V gene. The CDR3 bases are TGTGCCAGCAGCGCCGATCCGGGCCCCGGAGGTCAGCCCCAGCATTTT. It translates to CASSADPGPGGQPQHF.

This clone was seen just once. Here the CDR3 reads CASSVRDSSYEQYF. As DNA, the CDR3 is TGTGCCAGCAGTGTCCGGGACAGTTCCTACGAGCAGTACTTC. This chain joins TRBV27 and TRBJ2-7; 7 bases align to TRBD1. CDR3 length equals 14 residues. The V gene's germline CDR1 is MNHEY and CDR2 SMNVEV (reference sequence). J lost 1 base, V lost 5 bases, and 5 bases had no gene match.

The rearrangement joins TRBV9 to TRBJ2-1; the match to TRBD2 covers 10 bases. This CDR3 contains 16 residues. The germline V gene encodes CDR1 SGDLS and CDR2 YYNGEE. The junction had 7 bases not matched to a gene; V was cut back by 0 bases and J by 7 bases. The CDR3, as DNA: TGTGCCAGCAGCGTAGAGAGCGGGAGGGTTGGGAATGAGCAGTTCTTC. Its translation: CASSVESGRVGNEQFF.

The chain has TRBV7-6 and TRBJ1-2, with a possible D match to TRBD1 (5 bases). CDR3 length: 14 residues. Trimming took off 8 bases at V and 5 bases at J, with 18 bases between the two ends. CDR1 and CDR2 from the germline V gene are SGHVS and FNYEAQ. The CDR3, as DNA: TGTGCCAGCCCACCCTTGACAGCCGAGTATGGCTACACCTTC. Its protein is CASPPLTAEYGYTF.

The chain uses TRBV7-9 and TRBJ2-1; 8 bases fit TRBD1. The V gene end was trimmed by 7 bases and the J gene end by 0 bases; junction bases not matched to a gene: 11. Germline CDR1 SEHNR, CDR2 FQNEAQ (reference sequence). The CDR3 contains 17 residues. The DNA for the CDR3 is TGTGCCAGCACCCCCAGGGGGCTCCCGAGCTCCTACAATGAGCAGTTCTTC. This sequence encodes CASTPRGLPSSYNEQFF. Variable domain in full (rest from reference TRBV7-9 and TRBJ2-1): DTGVSQNPRHKITKRGQNVTFRCDPISEHNRLYWYRQTLGQGPEFLTYFQNEAQLEKSRLLSDRFSAERPKGSFSTLEIQRTEQGDSAMYLCASTPRGLPSSYNEQFFGPGTRLTVL.

A remark on this clone: Sequence at one end of the junction differs from germline and may be a read error. The chain has TRBV4-1 and TRBJ2-3, with D possibly matching TRBD2 (6 bases). The CDR3 runs 14 residues. Germline values: CDR1 MGHRA, CDR2 YSYEKL. Written as DNA, the CDR3 is TGCGCCAGCAGCCTCCCCGGGGGAGGAGACGCAGTGCATTTT. Its protein product is CASSLPGGGDAVHF.

V usage is TRBV9 and J usage is TRBJ2-2; 13 bases line up with TRBD2. The CDR3 has 17 amino acids. V gave up 2 bases and J gave up 7 bases; unmatched junction bases: 8. Germline V CDR1 and CDR2: SGDLS, YYNGEE. This CDR3 is CASSVGLAGDVVGELFF. CDR3 DNA: TGTGCCAGCAGCGTTGGACTAGCGGGAGATGTAGTCGGGGAGCTGTTTTTT.

This clone was seen a single time. V and J are TRBV28 and TRBJ1-1; TRBD1 aligns across 10 bases. Germline lookup yields CDR1 MDHEN and CDR2 SYDVKM. This CDR3 is 18 amino acids long. V gave up 3 bases and J gave up 5 bases; unmatched junction bases: 15. The CDR3 DNA is TGTGCCAGCAGTTTTGAGGAGACAGGGGGCGGTGAGTTAACTGAAGCTTTCTTT. Translated, it gives CASSFEETGGGELTEAFF.

The V gene is TRBV5-6, the J gene TRBJ2-1, with D perhaps matching TRBD1 or TRBD2 (6 bases each). CDR3 length: 16 amino acids. Trimming removed 2 bases from V and 2 bases from J, with 14 bases in between. Looked up from germline, CDR1 is SGHDT and CDR2 is YYEEEE. The CDR3 loop is CASSLQTGGAYNEQFF. The CDR3 nucleotides read TGTGCCAGCAGCTTACAGACAGGAGGGGCCTACAATGAGCAGTTCTTC.

The chain links TRBV9 to TRBJ1-1; 7 nucleotides match TRBD1. The germline V gene encodes CDR1 SGDLS and CDR2 YYNGEE. The J segment lost 2 bases and the V segment lost 3 bases, leaving 10 bases of the junction unmatched. This CDR3 spans 16 amino acids. DNA of the CDR3: TGTGCCAGCAGCGCTCGGACAGGAGACTACAACACTGAAGCTTTCTTT. Its protein is CASSARTGDYNTEAFF.

The J gene is TRBJ1-2, the V gene TRBV13, with D possibly TRBD1 on 6 matching bases. The CDR3 is made up of 16 amino acids. From germline, CDR1 is PRHDT and CDR2 FYEKMQ (reference sequence). The V and J ends lost 10 bases and 4 bases respectively, with 25 bases between them. CDR3 loop: CATLRDNARFTYGYTF. CDR3 nucleotide sequence: TGTGCCACCTTGCGGGACAACGCAAGATTTACCTATGGCTACACCTTC. The whole variable domain, filled in from reference TRBV13 and TRBJ1-2, reads AAGVIQSPRHLIKEKRETATLKCYPIPRHDTVYWYQQGPGQDPQFLISFYEKMQSDKGSIPDRFSAQQFSDYHSELNMSSLELGDSALYFCATLRDNARFTYGYTFGSGTRLTVV.

The chain employs TRBV28 and TRBJ1-5; TRBD1 is a possible D gene (6 bases). Germline values: CDR1 MDHEN, CDR2 SYDVKM. The CDR3 contains 15 residues. V shed 6 bases and J shed 9 bases, with 21 bases lying between them. Written as DNA, the CDR3 is TGTGCCAGCAGGGGGGGGCGCGCCCCGTTATCGCCCCAGCATTTT. This codes for CASRGGRAPLSPQHF.

The rearrangement joins TRBV28 to TRBJ2-1, with D perhaps matching TRBD2 (6 bases). V lost 6 bases to trimming and J lost 2 bases, with 14 bases between them. CDR1 MDHEN and CDR2 SYDVKM come from the germline V gene. The CDR3 is 15 amino acids. CDR3 amino acids: CASSPRLGTYNEQFF. Written as DNA, the CDR3 is TGTGCCAGCAGCCCTCGACTAGGAACCTACAATGAGCAGTTCTTC.

V and J are TRBV19 and TRBJ2-7; D is uncertain. CDR3 length equals 14 residues. CDR1 LNHDA and CDR2 SQIVND come from the germline V gene (reference sequence). Between the trimmed V and J ends, which lost 3 bases and 0 bases, there was a span of 9 bases. CDR3 bases: TGTGCCAGTAGTATTCGGCAGAGCTCCTACGAGCAGTACTTC. Translating gives CASSIRQSSYEQYF.